This T cell receptor beta chain is drawn from a study of cytomegalovirus exposure and HLA in healthy donors (dated by TCRdb to about 2017). In terms of the full investigation: An earlier analysis of 587 of the donors reported approximately 260 Gb of sequence data and 117 million unique TCR beta sequences obtained from around 170 million T cells. Roughly 310 gigabases of sequencing data and approximately 85 million unique TCR sequences were included in an early release covering under 650 HLA-typed donors. Of the 350 to 450 genotyped donors, 80% to 90% were placed in the genetic ancestry cluster associated with self-reported Caucasian donors. The study aimed to test whether cataloging public T cell receptors could reveal signatures of past pathogen exposure. The T cell repertoires of under 750 subjects were profiled by immunosequencing and related to cytomegalovirus serostatus. Besides the first cohort of 666 subjects, a separate validation cohort made up of 120 different subjects was used. To predict cytomegalovirus infection status, the study combined high-throughput TCR immunosequencing, statistical association of individual TCRs with disease status, and machine learning. To study patterns of TCR occurrence, a later analysis re-analyzed previously published TCR beta repertoires from 650 to 750 donors and added high-resolution HLA genotyping. In the later analysis, no new phenotypic data were used to find candidate immune exposures; instead, reliance was placed on TCR beta sequences and their occurrence across donors. In an earlier analysis of around 540 of the donors, high-throughput TCR beta sequencing was used to judge whether each TCR beta V gene segment behaved as functional or pseudogenic. Donor age, sex, ethnicity and CMV serostatus were compiled alongside the repertoire data. Genome-wide SNP genotypes for about 65% of the roughly 670 donors were used in a later genetic analysis, which treated that subset as a discovery cohort. All discovery cohort repertoires had been generated on a single sequencing platform. HLA typing covered class I and class II loci at four-digit resolution. The number of typed donors differed by locus: 629-630 for A, B, C, DRB1 and DQB1; approximately 530 for DQA1; roughly 600 for DPA1; and roughly 450 for DPB1. Roughly five DR-DQ haplotypes were handled as single units for association and clustering because linkage in the cohort was strong. Among around 400 genotyped donors of the cohort, an average of around 250,000 unique TCR beta nucleotide sequences was sequenced per donor, of which roughly 17% were non-productive.

With regard to this clone: No antigen is known for it. There are no base qualities to consult, and no much larger clone falls within one base.

V is pared back by 2 bases and J by 4 bases, with 11 bases lying between the germline termini. Looking up the germline V gene yields CDR1 SGHTA and CDR2 FQGNSA. The cysteine opens and the phenylalanine closes a CDR3 of 14 amino acids. Only CDR3 DNA remains: 42 bases, in frame from the first base. The cohort consisted of approximately 690 healthy bone marrow donors. At the time of sampling, all cohort members were nominally healthy, though unrecorded immune exposures were likely present. The donor was CMV seropositive and belonged to the group of about 290 seropositive cohort members. A peripheral blood sample was provided by each donor, and peripheral blood mononuclear cells were used for TCR beta sequencing. Genomic DNA was extracted from the blood cell samples with the Qiagen DNeasy Blood Extraction Kit. Overall results and qualifications from the work: When HLA alleles, especially DR and DQ, strongly co-occurred, TCR associations were difficult to assign to individual alleles. In a later analysis, several top co-occurrence clusters were reported to appear linked to parvovirus B19, influenza, CMV and Epstein-Barr virus. Linkage disequilibrium might explain the correlated functional status among segregating V segments, but an unknown experimental factor could not be excluded. A later analysis found that TCR association rates varied across HLA loci, with DRB1 alleles showing the most associated TCRs and HLA-C alleles the fewest. Because counts were too low, 15 to 20 rarely observed V segments, including chromosome 9 orphons, were left out of the earlier analysis of some 640 of the donors. V-gene and J-gene trimming of TCR beta chains was associated with a missense DCLRE1C variant in a later genetic analysis, and the association was replicated in an independent cohort. The sequencing pipeline was judged likely to have produced a cluster of highly shared sequence variants as a technical artifact. In the study, roughly 160 TCR beta chains were listed as associated with cytomegalovirus. Because some donors lacked HLA typing at each locus, the association tests relied only on the typed subset. This cohort had only TCR beta chains sequenced, and the lack of alpha or paired-chain data limited which features could be detected. A later analysis found that most CMV-associated TCR beta chains appeared HLA-restricted, with HLA associations seemingly driven largely by CMV exposure. According to the authors, the approach could potentially be generalized to other disease states and immunological phenotypes. Roughly uniform sequencing depth across donors was assumed in presence/absence analyses, although this assumption may not hold. In a later analysis, 16,951 TCR beta sequences were associated with specific HLA alleles at a false discovery rate of 0.05. An earlier analysis of some 590 of the donors showed that most TCR beta V segments appeared in productive rearrangements either about 87% or about 30% of the time, which broadly matched IMGT annotations. In vitro tests confirmed that a few of the cytomegalovirus-associated TCR beta chains recognize cytomegalovirus antigens. A further reported finding was that TCR beta sequences accurately predicted the HLA-A and HLA-B alleles for most subjects in the first cohort. For the cohort, immune exposure information was limited to CMV serostatus. Across donors, most TCR sequences were observed very rarely, whereas some public TCRs were present in many individuals. A later analysis found that HLA-associated TCR beta chains were more clonally expanded and had lower generation probabilities than equally common non-associated chains. Some IMGT-functional V segments, including TRBV6-2 and TRBV6-3, could not be distinguished by the 87-base-pair reads and were therefore excluded. According to a later genetic analysis, donors in an Asian-associated ancestry cluster had fewer N-insertions in productive TCRs than the roughly 660-donor mean. The classifier was reported to diagnose cytomegalovirus status with high specificity and sensitivity in both the original cohort and the validation cohort.

The library came from the immunoSEQ multiplex PCR assay. For the multiplex PCR, a mixture combining 60 forward primers for TCR Vbeta segments and 13 reverse primers for TCR Jbeta segments was used. A multiplex PCR assay on genomic DNA amplified the CDR3 region of rearranged TCR beta genes. On the Illumina HiSeq System, the amplified TCR beta libraries were sequenced as 87-base-pair reads. Turning to the authors' computational methods: A later analysis counted about 80 million unique TCR beta chains across the 666 repertoires, and around 9.9 million of these chains were shared by at least two donors. A nearest-neighbor algorithm error-corrected the raw reads and collapsed the reads into unique sequences, merging closely related sequences to remove PCR and sequencing errors. Alignment of CDR3 sequences to IMGT reference sequences was used to assign V, D and J gene segments. For a sequence to be retained, at least a six-nucleotide match to both a V gene segment and a J gene segment was required. A rearrangement was called productive if the CDR3 had no stop codons and remained in frame with V and J, and every other rearrangement was called non-productive. CDR3 was defined according to IMGT convention as the region running from the second conserved V-encoded cysteine to the conserved J-encoded phenylalanine. Sequences without an unambiguous match to a single V gene segment were excluded from the earlier analysis of 587 of the donors. In an earlier analysis of approximately 590 of the donors, V segments were called functional above 56.7% productive rearrangements and were called segregating when the between-donor standard deviation exceeded 5%. A statistical classification framework was built for diagnosing cytomegalovirus status from the catalog of TCR beta chain sequences. In a later analysis, V and J genes were assigned by comparing TCR nucleotide sequences against IMGT/GENE-DB human TR gene sequences. In a later analysis, CDR3 sequences and most-parsimonious VDJ recombination scenarios were assigned using the TCRdist pipeline. In a later analysis, each TCR beta chain was defined by its CDR3 amino acid sequence together with its V-gene family, and reads without a unique V-gene family were excluded. In a later analysis, 450 to 600 highly shared, low-generation-probability nucleotide sequences were removed to address suspected cross-contamination and a sequencing artifact. For each public chain, a later analysis derived a clonal expansion index from normalized ranks of inferred template counts within each repertoire. Generation probabilities in a later analysis came from a VDJ recombination model fitted to out-of-frame rearrangements, and those results were checked against IGoR. In a later analysis, TCR-TCR, TCR-HLA and TCR-CMV co-occurrence was scored with hypergeometric tests, and a repertoire-size bias correction was applied to TCR pairs. In a later analysis, false discovery rates were estimated by permuting HLA or CMV assignments 20 times. A later analysis grouped co-occurring TCRs with DBSCAN, adding TCRdist sequence similarity when clustering within HLA-allele-positive subsets. For co-occurrence clustering, repertoires with fewer than 30,000 or more than 120,000 public chains were excluded, along with several repertoires with anomalous nucleotide sharing. Not all clones reach the TCRdb copy of this immuneACCESS table, which keeps in-frame sequences only. Checked studies attribute under half of the gap to unresolved V genes and leave the rest unexplained. V and J calls and clone size are given by that table; D and trimming were obtained from the DNA. The sample table holds about 150,000 clones, of which approximately 79% were seen once. The ten top clones hold 6.5% to 8.5% of the sample.

The V and J genes are TRBV7-2 and TRBJ1-1; the D gene is possibly TRBD1, with 5 bases matching. This clonotype was sampled from a woman between 40 and 55 years old in good health and CMV-seropositive. The source material was PBMCs. At the DNA level, the sequence is TGTGCCAGCAGCTTAAGGCCCCAGGGCACTGAAGCTTTCTTT. Translated, it reads CASSLRPQGTEAFF.